Listed here is a single T cell receptor (beta chain). What it binds is not known. Clones were sequenced by immunoSEQ multiplex PCR, and TCRdb holds only the in-frame ones, with some missing. The table records 53,000 or so clones, 93% of them present only once. The data derive from a study of OX40 agonist ivuxolimab in advanced cancers. Study summary: The dose-escalation cohort had hepatocellular carcinoma, melanoma, renal cell or head and neck cancer. Study-wide results and limits: CD4+ T cells averaged fewer expanded clones than CD8+ T cells. By week 6 at 0.1 to 3.0 mg/kg, blood CD4+ and CD8+ T cells had expanded clonally.

This CDR3 has 15 amino acids. Germline values: CDR1 MGHRA, CDR2 YSYEKL. V lost 4 bases to trimming and J lost 3 bases; unmatched junction nucleotides: 6. Sequences were derived from CD4+ or CD8+ T cells sorted from blood, sampled in a trial of the OX40 agonist ivuxolimab. The TCR was taken from an adult with an advanced solid tumor such as melanoma, head and neck, liver or kidney cancer. The genes are TRBV4-1 and TRBJ2-7, with TRBD1 matching over 10 bases. The CDR3 DNA follows: TGCGCCAGCAGCCCCTCCGGGACAGGGGTCTACGAGCAGTACTTC. Encoded protein: CASSPSGTGVYEQYF.